The 2 T cell receptor beta chains in this list originate from one sample, sequenced in a study of graft-versus-host responses after intestinal transplantation. Repertoires were generated with immunoSEQ multiplex PCR, while TCRdb's copy carries only in-frame clones and drops some. Among 90,000 to 130,000 clones listed, 85% to 95% were seen once. Their antigens remain unidentified. The source was unstimulated CD4+ T cells sorted from spleen or lymph node cells, collected before transplant. The receptors shown here come from a human donor who was the organ donor for an intestinal transplant.

The CDR3 reads CASSFGGSAPQETQYF. The CDR3, as DNA: TGCGCCAGCAGCTTCGGGGGGTCCGCTCCCCAAGAGACCCAGTACTTC. The genes are TRBV5-1 and TRBJ2-5, with 7 bases lining up with TRBD2. Germline values: CDR1 SGHRS, CDR2 YFSETQ. The CDR3 runs to 16 residues. Trimming at V came to 2 bases and at J to 1 base, leaving 8 bases not matched to a gene.

This chain links TRBV9 with TRBJ2-1, with 7 bases identical to TRBD2. Per germline, CDR1 SGDLS and CDR2 YYNGEE. The junction had 10 bases not matched to a gene; V was cut back by 4 bases and J by 6 bases. This CDR3 is built from 15 residues. CDR3 region: CASSPGTTPSNEQFF. The DNA of the CDR3 is TGTGCCAGCAGCCCCGGGACTACCCCATCCAATGAGCAGTTCTTC.